This T cell receptor beta chain was captured in a study of blood T cell repertoires in COVID-19. At the level of the study: The United States, Italy and Spain provided the acute and convalescent COVID-19 samples. The cDNA or gDNA used as material had been derived from T cells, B-cell-depleted T cells, or PBMCs.

Produced via immunoSEQ multiplex PCR; TCRdb's table is partial and in-frame only. The table has around 150,000 clones, 80% to 90% seen once; the top ten hold approximately 3%. Germline V gene sequence: CDR1 SGHNT, CDR2 YYREEE (reference sequence). The CDR3 spans 13 residues. V lost 6 bases to trimming and J lost 1 base, with 10 bases between them. Sequenced: peripheral blood. The chain recombines TRBV5-4 with TRBJ1-1; TRBD1 might be the D (5 bases). This clonotype originated in a woman aged 60 to 75 with active COVID-19. In DNA, the CDR3 is TGTGCCAGCACCCACGACAGGAACACTGAAGCTTTCTTT. It codes for CASTHDRNTEAFF.